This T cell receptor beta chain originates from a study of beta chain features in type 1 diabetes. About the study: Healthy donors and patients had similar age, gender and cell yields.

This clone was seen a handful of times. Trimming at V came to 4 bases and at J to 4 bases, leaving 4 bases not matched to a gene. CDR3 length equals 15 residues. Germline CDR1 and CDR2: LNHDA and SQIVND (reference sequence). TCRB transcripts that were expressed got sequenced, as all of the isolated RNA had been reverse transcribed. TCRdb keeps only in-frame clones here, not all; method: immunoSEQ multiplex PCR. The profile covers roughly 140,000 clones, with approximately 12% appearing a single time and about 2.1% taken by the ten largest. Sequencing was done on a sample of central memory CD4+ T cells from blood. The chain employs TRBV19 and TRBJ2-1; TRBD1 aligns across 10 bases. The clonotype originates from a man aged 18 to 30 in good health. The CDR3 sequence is CASSTWDRGYNEQFF. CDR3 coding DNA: TGTGCCAGTAGTACCTGGGACAGGGGATACAATGAGCAGTTCTTC.